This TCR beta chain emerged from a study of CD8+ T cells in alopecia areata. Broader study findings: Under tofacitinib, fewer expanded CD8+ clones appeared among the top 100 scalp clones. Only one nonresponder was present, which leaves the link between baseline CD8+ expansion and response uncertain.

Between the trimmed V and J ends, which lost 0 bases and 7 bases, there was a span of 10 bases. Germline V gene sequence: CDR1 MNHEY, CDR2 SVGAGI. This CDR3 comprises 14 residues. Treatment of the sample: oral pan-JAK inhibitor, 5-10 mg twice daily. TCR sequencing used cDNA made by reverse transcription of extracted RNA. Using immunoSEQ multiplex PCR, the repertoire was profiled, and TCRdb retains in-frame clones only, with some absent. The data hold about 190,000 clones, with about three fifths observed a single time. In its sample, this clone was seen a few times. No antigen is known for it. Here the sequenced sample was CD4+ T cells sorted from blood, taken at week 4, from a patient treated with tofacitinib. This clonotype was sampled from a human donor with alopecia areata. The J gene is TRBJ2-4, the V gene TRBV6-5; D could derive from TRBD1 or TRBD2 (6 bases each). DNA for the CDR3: TGTGCCAGCAGTTACTCAAGGGGGGTCAACATTCAGTACTTC. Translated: CASSYSRGVNIQYF.